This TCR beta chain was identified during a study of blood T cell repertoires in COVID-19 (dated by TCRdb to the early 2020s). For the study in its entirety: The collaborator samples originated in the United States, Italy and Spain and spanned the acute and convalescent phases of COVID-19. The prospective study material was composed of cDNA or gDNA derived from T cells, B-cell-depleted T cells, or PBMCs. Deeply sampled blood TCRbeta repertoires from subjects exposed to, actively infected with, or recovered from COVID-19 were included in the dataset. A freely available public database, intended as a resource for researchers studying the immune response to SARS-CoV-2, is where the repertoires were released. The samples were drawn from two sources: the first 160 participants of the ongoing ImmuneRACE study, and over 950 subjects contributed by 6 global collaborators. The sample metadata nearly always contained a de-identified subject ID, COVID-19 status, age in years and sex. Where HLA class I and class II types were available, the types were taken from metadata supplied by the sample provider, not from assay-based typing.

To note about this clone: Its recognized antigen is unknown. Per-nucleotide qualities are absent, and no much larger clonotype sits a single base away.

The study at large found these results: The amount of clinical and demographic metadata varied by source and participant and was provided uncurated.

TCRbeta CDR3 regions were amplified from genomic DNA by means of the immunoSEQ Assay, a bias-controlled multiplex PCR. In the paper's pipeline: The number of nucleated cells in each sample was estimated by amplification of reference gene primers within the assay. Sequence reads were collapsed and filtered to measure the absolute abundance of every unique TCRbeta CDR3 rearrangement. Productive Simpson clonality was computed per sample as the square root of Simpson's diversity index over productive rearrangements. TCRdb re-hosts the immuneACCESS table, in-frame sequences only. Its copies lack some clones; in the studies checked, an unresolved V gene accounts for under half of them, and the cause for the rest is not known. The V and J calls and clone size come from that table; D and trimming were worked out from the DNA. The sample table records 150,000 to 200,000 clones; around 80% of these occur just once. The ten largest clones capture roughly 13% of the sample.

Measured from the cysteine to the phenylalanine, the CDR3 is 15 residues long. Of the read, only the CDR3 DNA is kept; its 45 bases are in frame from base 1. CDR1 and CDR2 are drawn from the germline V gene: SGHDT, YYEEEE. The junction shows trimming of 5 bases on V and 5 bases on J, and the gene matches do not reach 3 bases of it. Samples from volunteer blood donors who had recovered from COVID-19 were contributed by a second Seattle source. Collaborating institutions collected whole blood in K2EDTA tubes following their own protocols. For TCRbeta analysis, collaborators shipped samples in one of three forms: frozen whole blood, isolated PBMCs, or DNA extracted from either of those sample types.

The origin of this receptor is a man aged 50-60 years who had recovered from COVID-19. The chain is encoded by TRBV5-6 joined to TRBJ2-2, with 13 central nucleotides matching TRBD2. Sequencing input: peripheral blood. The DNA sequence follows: TGTGCCAGCAGATCGACTAGCGGGAGGACCGGGGAGCTGTTTTTT. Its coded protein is CASRSTSGRTGELFF. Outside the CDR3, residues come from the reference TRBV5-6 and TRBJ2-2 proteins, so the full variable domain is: DAGVTQSPTHLIKTRGQQVTLRCSPKSGHDTVSWYQQALGQGPQFIFQYYEEEERQRGNFPDRFSGHQFPNYSSELNVNALLLGDSALYLCASRSTSGRTGELFFGEGSRLTVL.